A selection of T cell receptor beta chains follows, all from one sample in a study of blood T cell repertoires in COVID-19. Produced via immunoSEQ multiplex PCR; TCRdb's table is partial and in-frame only. Among roughly 110,000 clones listed, 81% were seen once. Input material: peripheral blood. These receptors were taken from a man between 50 and 59 years old with acute or convalescent COVID-19. CDR3s include the opening cysteine and the closing phenylalanine or tryptophan. Each record gives: V gene, clone size, D gene, J gene, CDR3 protein, CDR3 DNA. A D gene is named only where the DNA matches it firmly. Where a row states a size, it is once, few, many or the class of an expanded clone; other rows omit it.

>TRBV3-1/TRBV3-2|NA|TRBD2|TRBJ2-5
CASSQERVAGEETQYF
TGTGCCAGCAGCCAAGAGCGGGTAGCGGGTGAAGAGACCCAGTACTTC
>TRBV5-1|NA|TRBD1|TRBJ1-1
CASSSSNRDRAEAFF
TGCGCCAGCAGCTCCTCAAACCGGGACAGGGCCGAGGCTTTCTTT
>TRBV9|NA|TRBD1|TRBJ1-2
CASSPWTGLTF
TGTGCCAGCAGCCCCTGGACAGGGCTCACCTTC
>TRBV7-3|once|TRBD2|TRBJ2-1
CASSLRPGGPGNEQFF
TGTGCCAGCAGCTTAAGACCGGGGGGGCCAGGAAATGAGCAGTTCTTC
>TRBV7-9|NA|TRBD1|TRBJ2-2
CASSSARGSGELFF
TGTGCCAGCAGCTCAGCCAGGGGGTCCGGGGAGCTGTTTTTT
>TRBV30|NA|TRBD1|TRBJ1-6
CAWSVSDRDSSPLHF
TGTGCCTGGAGTGTATCGGACAGGGATAGCTCACCCCTCCACTTT
>TRBV4-1|NA|NA|TRBJ2-7
CASSHSVSYEQYF
TGCGCCAGCAGCCATTCGGTATCCTACGAGCAGTACTTC
>TRBV27|NA|TRBD1|TRBJ1-2
CASSRGTVYGYTF
TGTGCCAGCAGTCGAGGGACAGTCTATGGCTACACCTTC
>TRBV5-1|NA|NA|TRBJ2-5
CASSLIRGSQETQYF
TGCGCCAGCAGCTTGATCCGGGGATCCCAAGAGACCCAGTACTTC
>TRBV4-1|few|TRBD2|TRBJ2-2
CASSQGPSGGRYTGELFF
TGCGCCAGCAGCCAGGGTCCTAGCGGGGGCCGGTACACCGGGGAGCTGTTTTTT
>TRBV2|NA|NA|TRBJ2-3
CASNRLMTDTQYF
TGTGCCAGCAACCGACTCATGACAGATACGCAGTATTTT
>TRBV6-5|once|TRBD2|TRBJ2-5
CASRAGAEETQYF
TGTGCCAGCAGAGCGGGGGCAGAAGAGACCCAGTACTTC
>TRBV5-6|NA|NA|TRBJ1-1
CASSSPFGTEAFF
TGTGCCAGCAGCTCCCCATTCGGGACTGAAGCTTTCTTT
>TRBV7-2|NA|NA|TRBJ2-7
CASSFQQGSSYEQYF
TGTGCCAGCAGCTTTCAGCAGGGATCCTCCTACGAGCAGTACTTC
>TRBV5-1|NA|TRBD1|TRBJ1-1
CASSFLTGGTEAFF
TGCGCCAGCAGCTTTCTAACAGGGGGCACTGAAGCTTTCTTT
>TRBV11-3|NA|TRBD2|TRBJ2-1
CASSPGRGSLVSYNEQFF
TGTGCCAGCAGCCCCGGGCGGGGGTCATTAGTCTCCTACAATGAGCAGTTCTTC
>TRBV11-2|NA|TRBD2|TRBJ2-3
CASSRWTSGGTDTQYF
TGTGCCAGCAGCCGCTGGACTAGCGGGGGCACAGATACGCAGTATTTT
>TRBV6-1|NA|NA|TRBJ1-2
CASSEESRDYGYTF
TGTGCCAGCAGTGAAGAGAGCCGAGACTATGGCTACACCTTC
>TRBV28|few|TRBD1|TRBJ1-2
CASSVRDRTYGYTF
TGTGCCAGCAGTGTAAGGGACAGAACCTATGGCTACACCTTC
>TRBV29-1|NA|TRBD1|TRBJ2-3
CSASRRQGSDTQYF
TGCAGCGCAAGTCGGAGACAGGGCTCAGATACGCAGTATTTT
>TRBV9|few|TRBD1|TRBJ1-2
CASSVGQGDYGYTF
TGTGCCAGCAGCGTAGGACAGGGCGACTATGGCTACACCTTC
>TRBV11-1|many|NA|TRBJ1-1
CASSLNLKGGAFF
TGTGCCAGCAGCTTGAATCTGAAGGGAGGAGCTTTCTTT
>TRBV5-1|NA|NA|TRBJ1-5
CASSYGPYSNQPQHF
TGCGCCAGCAGTTATGGGCCGTATAGCAATCAGCCCCAGCATTTT
>TRBV5-4|NA|TRBD2|TRBJ2-7
CASSLDGGGNYEQYF
TGTGCCAGCAGCTTGGACGGGGGGGGCAACTACGAGCAGTACTTC
>TRBV6-1|NA|NA|TRBJ1-2
CASSELLGGPYTF
TGTGCCAGCAGTGAACTCTTGGGGGGTCCCTACACCTTC
>TRBV29-1|NA|TRBD2|TRBJ2-1
CSAGLAGNNEQFF
TGCAGCGCCGGCCTAGCGGGTAACAATGAGCAGTTCTTC
>TRBV5-6|few|NA|TRBJ1-3
CASSLVGQSTSSGNTIYF
TGTGCCAGCAGCTTGGTCGGACAGTCTACCTCCTCTGGAAACACCATATATTTT
>TRBV11-2|NA|NA|TRBJ2-7
CASSLAIGRTNTYEQYF
TGTGCCAGCAGCTTAGCGATTGGGCGGACTAATACCTACGAGCAGTACTTC
>TRBV6-6|NA|NA|TRBJ1-1
CASSYGTRQETPFF
TGTGCCAGCAGTTACGGCACACGACAGGAGACGCCTTTCTTT
>TRBV10-3|NA|TRBD1|TRBJ1-3
CATAGQGGNTIYF
TGTGCCACCGCCGGACAGGGGGGAAACACCATATATTTT
>TRBV5-8|NA|NA|TRBJ1-5
CASSLAGGLSNQPQHF
TGTGCCAGCAGCTTGGCCGGGGGTTTGAGCAATCAGCCCCAGCATTTT
>TRBV6-5|NA|NA|TRBJ1-2
CASSPRTSYGYTF
TGTGCCAGCAGCCCGCGAACGTCCTATGGCTACACCTTC
>TRBV2|NA|TRBD1|TRBJ1-1
CASSRQGADTEAFF
TGTGCCAGCAGTCGACAGGGGGCGGACACTGAAGCTTTCTTT
>TRBV9|NA|NA|TRBJ2-1
CASSIRDSRRSSYNEQFF
TGTGCCAGCAGCATCCGGGACTCACGGCGCAGCTCCTACAATGAGCAGTTCTTC
>TRBV3-1/TRBV3-2|once|TRBD1|TRBJ1-4
CASSPRPGTGGADEKLFF
TGTGCCAGCAGCCCACGTCCCGGGACAGGGGGCGCGGACGAAAAACTGTTTTTT
>TRBV4-2|few|NA|TRBJ2-7
CASSEGQVSYEQYF
TGTGCCAGCAGCGAAGGGCAGGTCTCCTACGAGCAGTACTTC
>TRBV6-5|NA|NA|TRBJ1-2
CASSKTTVRGGYTF
TGTGCCAGCAGTAAAACCACCGTACGAGGTGGCTACACCTTC
>TRBV5-1|NA|NA|TRBJ2-5
CASSPTSLGGQETQYF
TGCGCCAGCTCGCCAACCTCGCTAGGAGGCCAAGAGACCCAGTACTTC
>TRBV15|NA|TRBD2|TRBJ2-1
CATTGLAGGFGEQFF
TGTGCCACCACCGGGCTAGCGGGAGGGTTTGGGGAGCAGTTCTTC
>TRBV5-5|once|NA|TRBJ1-1
CASSFSHGGTEAFF
TGTGCCAGCAGCTTTTCCCACGGGGGCACTGAAGCTTTCTTT
>TRBV19|NA|TRBD1|TRBJ1-5
CASNRDRGYNQPQHF
TGTGCCTCAAACCGGGACAGGGGGTACAATCAGCCCCAGCATTTT
>TRBV30|NA|TRBD1|TRBJ2-2
CAWLSTGGPGELFF
TGTGCCTGGCTTTCGACAGGGGGCCCCGGGGAGCTGTTTTTT
>TRBV24-1|once|NA|TRBJ1-2
CATSDSGGTVNGYTF
TGTGCCACCAGTGATTCGGGAGGGACGGTTAATGGCTACACCTTC
>TRBV4-2|NA|TRBD1|TRBJ1-3
CASSQEGRRGLGNTIYF
TGTGCCAGCAGCCAAGAGGGTCGCAGGGGGCTAGGAAACACCATATATTTT